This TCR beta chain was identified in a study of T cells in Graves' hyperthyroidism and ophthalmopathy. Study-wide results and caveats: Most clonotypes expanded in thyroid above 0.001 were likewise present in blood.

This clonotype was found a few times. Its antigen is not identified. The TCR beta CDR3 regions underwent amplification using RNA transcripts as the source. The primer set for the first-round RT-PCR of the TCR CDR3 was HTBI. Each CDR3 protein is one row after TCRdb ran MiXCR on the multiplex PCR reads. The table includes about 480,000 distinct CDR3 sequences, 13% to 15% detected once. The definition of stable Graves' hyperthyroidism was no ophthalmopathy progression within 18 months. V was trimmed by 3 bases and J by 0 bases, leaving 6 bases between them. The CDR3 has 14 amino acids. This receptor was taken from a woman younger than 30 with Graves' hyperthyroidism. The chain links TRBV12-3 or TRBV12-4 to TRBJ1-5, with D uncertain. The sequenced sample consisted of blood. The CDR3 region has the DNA TGTGCCAGCAGTTTTGAGTATAGCAATCAGCCCCAGCATTTT. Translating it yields CASSFEYSNQPQHF.